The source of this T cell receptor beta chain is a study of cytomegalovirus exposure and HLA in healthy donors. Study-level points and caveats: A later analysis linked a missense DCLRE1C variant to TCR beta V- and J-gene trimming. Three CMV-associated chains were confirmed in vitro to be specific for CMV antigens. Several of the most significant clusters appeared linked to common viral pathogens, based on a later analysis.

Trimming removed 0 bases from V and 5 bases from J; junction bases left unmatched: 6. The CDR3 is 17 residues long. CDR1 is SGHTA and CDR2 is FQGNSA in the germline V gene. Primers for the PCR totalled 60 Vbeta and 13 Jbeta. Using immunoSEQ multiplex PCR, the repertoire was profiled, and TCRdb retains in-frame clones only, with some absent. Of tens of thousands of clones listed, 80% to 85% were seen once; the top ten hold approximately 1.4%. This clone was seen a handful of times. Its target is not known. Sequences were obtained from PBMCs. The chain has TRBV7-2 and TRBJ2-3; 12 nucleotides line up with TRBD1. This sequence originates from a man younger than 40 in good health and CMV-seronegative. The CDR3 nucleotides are TGTGCCAGCAGCTTAGCACCGGGACAGGGGGCCGGAGATACGCAGTATTTT. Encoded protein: CASSLAPGQGAGDTQYF.